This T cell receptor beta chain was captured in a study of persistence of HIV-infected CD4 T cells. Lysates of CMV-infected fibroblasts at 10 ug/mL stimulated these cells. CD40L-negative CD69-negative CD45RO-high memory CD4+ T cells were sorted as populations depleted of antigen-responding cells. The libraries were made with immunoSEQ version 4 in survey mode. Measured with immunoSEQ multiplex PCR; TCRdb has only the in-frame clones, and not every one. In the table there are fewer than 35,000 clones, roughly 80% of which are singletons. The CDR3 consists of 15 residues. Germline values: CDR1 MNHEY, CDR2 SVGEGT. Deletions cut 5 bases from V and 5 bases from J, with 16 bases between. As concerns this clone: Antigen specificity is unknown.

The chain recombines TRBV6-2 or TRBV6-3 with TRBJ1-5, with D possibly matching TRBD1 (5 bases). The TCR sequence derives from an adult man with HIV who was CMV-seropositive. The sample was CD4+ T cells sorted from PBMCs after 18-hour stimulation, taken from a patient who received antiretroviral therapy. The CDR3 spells CASSLGWGGDQPQHF. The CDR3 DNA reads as TGTGCCAGCAGTCTCGGCTGGGGAGGGGATCAGCCCCAGCATTTT.